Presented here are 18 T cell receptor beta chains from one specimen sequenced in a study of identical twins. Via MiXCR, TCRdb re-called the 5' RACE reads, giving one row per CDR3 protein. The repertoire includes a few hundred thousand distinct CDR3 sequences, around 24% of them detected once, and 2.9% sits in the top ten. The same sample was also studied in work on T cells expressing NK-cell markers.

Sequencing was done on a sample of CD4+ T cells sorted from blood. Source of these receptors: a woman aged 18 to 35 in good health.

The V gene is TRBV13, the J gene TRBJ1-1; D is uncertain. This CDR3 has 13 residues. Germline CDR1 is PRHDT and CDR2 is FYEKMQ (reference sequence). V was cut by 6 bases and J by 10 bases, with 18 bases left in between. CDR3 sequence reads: CASRPTVEGRAFF. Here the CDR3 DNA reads TGTGCCAGCAGACCCACCGTAGAGGGCCGAGCTTTCTTT.

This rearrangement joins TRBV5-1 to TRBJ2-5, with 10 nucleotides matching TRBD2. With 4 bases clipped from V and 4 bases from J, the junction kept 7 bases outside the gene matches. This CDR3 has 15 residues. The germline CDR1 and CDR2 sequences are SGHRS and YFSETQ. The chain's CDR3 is CASSQLLAGVETQYF. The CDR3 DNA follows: TGCGCCAGCAGCCAGCTCCTAGCGGGAGTAGAGACCCAGTACTTC. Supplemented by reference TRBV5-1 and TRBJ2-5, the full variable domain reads KAGVTQTPRYLIKTRGQQVTLSCSPISGHRSVSWYQQTPGQGLQFLFEYFSETQRNKGNFPGRFSGRQFSNSRSEMNVSTLELGDSALYLCASSQLLAGVETQYFGPGTRLLVL.

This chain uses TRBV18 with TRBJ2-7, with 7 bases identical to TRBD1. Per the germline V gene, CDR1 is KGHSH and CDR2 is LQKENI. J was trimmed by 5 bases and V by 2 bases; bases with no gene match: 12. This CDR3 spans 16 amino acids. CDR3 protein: CASSPIGTGEIHEQYF. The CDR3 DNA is TGTGCCAGCTCACCAATAGGAACAGGGGAAATCCACGAGCAGTACTTC.

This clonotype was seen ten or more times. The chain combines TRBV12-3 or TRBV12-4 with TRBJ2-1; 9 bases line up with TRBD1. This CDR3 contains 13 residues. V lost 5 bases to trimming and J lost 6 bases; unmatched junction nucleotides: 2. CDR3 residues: CASSETGGNEQFF. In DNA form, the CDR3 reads TGTGCCAGCAGTGAGACAGGGGGCAATGAGCAGTTCTTC.

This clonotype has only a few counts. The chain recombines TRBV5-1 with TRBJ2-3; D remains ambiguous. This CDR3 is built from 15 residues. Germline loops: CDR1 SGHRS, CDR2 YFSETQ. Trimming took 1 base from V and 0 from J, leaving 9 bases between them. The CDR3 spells CASSLRRPSTDTQYF. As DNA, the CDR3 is TGCGCCAGCAGCTTGCGAAGACCGAGCACAGATACGCAGTATTTT.

CDR3 amino acids: CASSILADYNEQFF. Here the CDR3 DNA reads TGTGCCAGCAGCATACTAGCGGACTACAATGAGCAGTTCTTC. This chain joins TRBV14 and TRBJ2-1, with TRBD2 identical over 8 bases. Per the germline V gene, CDR1 is SGHDN and CDR2 is FVKESK. The J segment lost 3 bases and the V segment lost 5 bases, leaving 3 bases of the junction unmatched. This CDR3 spans 14 amino acids.

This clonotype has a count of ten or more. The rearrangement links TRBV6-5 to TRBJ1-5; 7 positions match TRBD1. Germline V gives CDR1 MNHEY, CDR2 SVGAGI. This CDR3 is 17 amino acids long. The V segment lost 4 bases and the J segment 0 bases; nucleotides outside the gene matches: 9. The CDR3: CASSSQGGRNSNQPQHF. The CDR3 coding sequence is TGTGCCAGCAGTTCCCAGGGGGGCCGTAATAGCAATCAGCCCCAGCATTTT.

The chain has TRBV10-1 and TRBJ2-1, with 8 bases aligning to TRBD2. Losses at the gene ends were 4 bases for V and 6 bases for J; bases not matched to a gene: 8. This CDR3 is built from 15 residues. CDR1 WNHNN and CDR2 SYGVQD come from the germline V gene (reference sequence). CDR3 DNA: TGCGCCAGCAGTGCACTTAGCGGGACAACCAATGAGCAGTTCTTC. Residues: CASSALSGTTNEQFF.

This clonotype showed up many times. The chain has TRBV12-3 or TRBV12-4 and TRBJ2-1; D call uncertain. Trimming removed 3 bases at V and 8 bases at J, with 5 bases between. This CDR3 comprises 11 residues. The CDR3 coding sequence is TGTGCCAGCAGTTTTCGGGATGAGCAGTTCTTC. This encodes CASSFRDEQFF.

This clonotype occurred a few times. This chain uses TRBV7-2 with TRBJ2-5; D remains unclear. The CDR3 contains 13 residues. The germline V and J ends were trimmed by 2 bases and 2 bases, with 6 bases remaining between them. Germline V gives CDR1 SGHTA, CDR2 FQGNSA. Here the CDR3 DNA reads TGTGCCAGCAGCTTAAGAATGCAAGAGACCCAGTACTTC. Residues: CASSLRMQETQYF.

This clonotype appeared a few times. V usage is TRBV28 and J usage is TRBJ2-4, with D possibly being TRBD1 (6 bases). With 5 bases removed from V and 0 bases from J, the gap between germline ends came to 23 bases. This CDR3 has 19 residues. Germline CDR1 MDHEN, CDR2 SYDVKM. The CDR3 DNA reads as TGTGCCAGCAGTCCGACAGGACAAATCTATAAACTAGCCAAAAACATTCAGTACTTC. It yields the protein CASSPTGQIYKLAKNIQYF. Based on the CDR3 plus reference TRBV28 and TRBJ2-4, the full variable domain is DVKVTQSSRYLVKRTGEKVFLECVQDMDHENMFWYRQDPGLGLRLIYFSYDVKMKEKGDIPEGYSVSREKKERFSLILESASTNQTSMYLCASSPTGQIYKLAKNIQYFGAGTRLSVL.

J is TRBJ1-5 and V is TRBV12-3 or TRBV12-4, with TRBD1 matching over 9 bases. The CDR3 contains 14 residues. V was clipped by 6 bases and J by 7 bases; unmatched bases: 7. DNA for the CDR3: TGTGCCAGCAGGAACCGGGACAGGGACCAGCCCCAGCATTTT. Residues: CASRNRDRDQPQHF.

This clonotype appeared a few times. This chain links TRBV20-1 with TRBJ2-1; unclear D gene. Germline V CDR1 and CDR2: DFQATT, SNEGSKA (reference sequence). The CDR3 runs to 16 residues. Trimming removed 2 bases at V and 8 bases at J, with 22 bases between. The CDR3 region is CSARTGSSVAGDEQFF. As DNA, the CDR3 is TGCAGTGCTAGAACGGGTTCTTCGGTGGCCGGCGATGAGCAGTTCTTC.

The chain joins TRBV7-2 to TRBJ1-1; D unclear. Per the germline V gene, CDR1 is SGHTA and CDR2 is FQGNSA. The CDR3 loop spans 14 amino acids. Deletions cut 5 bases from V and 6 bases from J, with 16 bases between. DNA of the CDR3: TGTGCCAGCAGCCTCGGGGATGCTCTATCTGAAGCTTTCTTT. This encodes CASSLGDALSEAFF.

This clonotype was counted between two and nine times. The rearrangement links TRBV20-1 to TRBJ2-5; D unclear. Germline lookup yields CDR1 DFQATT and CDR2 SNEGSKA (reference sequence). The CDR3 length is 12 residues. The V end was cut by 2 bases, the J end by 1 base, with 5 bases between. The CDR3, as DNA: TGCAGTGCTAGACCCATCCAAGAGACCCAGTACTTC. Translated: CSARPIQETQYF.

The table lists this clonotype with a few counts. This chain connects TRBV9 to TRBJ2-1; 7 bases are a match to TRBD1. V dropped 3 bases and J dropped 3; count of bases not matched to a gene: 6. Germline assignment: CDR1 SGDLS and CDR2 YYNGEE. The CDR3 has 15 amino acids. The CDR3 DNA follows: TGTGCCAGCAGCGAGCGGACAGGCCACTACAATGAGCAGTTCTTC. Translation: CASSERTGHYNEQFF.

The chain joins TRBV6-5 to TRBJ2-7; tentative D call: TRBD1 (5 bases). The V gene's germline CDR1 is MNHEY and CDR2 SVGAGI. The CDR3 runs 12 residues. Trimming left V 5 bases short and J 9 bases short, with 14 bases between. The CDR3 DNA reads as TGTGCCAGCAGTCCCGTCGGACATGGGCAGTACTTC. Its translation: CASSPVGHGQYF.

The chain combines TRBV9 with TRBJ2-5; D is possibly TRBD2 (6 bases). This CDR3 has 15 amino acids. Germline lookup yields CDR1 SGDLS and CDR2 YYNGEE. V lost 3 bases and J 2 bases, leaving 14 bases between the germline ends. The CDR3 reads CASSAEGGLQETQYF. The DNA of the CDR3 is TGTGCCAGCAGCGCTGAGGGAGGACTACAAGAGACCCAGTACTTC.